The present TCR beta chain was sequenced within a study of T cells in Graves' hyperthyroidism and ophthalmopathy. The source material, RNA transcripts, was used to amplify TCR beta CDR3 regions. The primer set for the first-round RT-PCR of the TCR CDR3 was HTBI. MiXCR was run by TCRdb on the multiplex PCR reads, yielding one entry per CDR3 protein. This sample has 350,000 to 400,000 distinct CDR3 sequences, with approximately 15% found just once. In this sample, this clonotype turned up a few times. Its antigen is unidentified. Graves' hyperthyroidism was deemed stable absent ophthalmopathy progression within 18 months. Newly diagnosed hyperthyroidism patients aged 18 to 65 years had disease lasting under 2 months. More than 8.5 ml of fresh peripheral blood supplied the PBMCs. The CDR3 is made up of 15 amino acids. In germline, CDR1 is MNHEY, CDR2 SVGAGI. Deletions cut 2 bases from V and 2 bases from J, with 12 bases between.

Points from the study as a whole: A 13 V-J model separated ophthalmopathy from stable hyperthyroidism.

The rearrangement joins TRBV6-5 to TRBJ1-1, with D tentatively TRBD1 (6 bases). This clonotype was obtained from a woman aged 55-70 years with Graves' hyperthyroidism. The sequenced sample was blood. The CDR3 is CASSYEDSRNTEAFF. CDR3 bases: TGTGCCAGCAGTTACGAGGACAGCCGAAACACTGAAGCTTTCTTT.